What follows describes a single T cell receptor (beta chain). Germline CDR1 and CDR2: SEHNR and FQNEAQ (reference sequence). CDR3 length: 13 amino acids. The V end was cut by 5 bases, the J end by 3 bases, with 8 bases between. This entry is derived from a study of cytomegalovirus exposure and HLA in healthy donors. Primers for the PCR totalled 60 Vbeta and 13 Jbeta. The table came from immunoSEQ multiplex PCR; TCRdb's copy has only in-frame clones and leaves some out. Its listing shows tens of thousands of clones. The specimen sequenced was PBMCs. This receptor was identified in a female donor in good health and CMV-seronegative. The chain uses TRBV7-9 and TRBJ1-3; D unresolved. The DNA of the CDR3 is TGTGCCAGCAGCCCTCGGGGTGGAAACACCATATATTTT. Protein: CASSPRGGNTIYF.